The TCR beta chain described here comes from a study of siplizumab effects on memory and regulatory T cells (dated by TCRdb to the late 2010s). In terms of the full investigation: The study looked at the effect of siplizumab, an anti-CD2 antibody, on alloreactive T-cell subsets in allogeneic mixed lymphocyte reactions made from human PBMCs. What the authors observed across the whole study: Greater diversity appeared to be present in unstimulated naive T cells than in memory T cells, and a substantial contribution to the alloresponse seemed to be made by naive cells. Sequences below about 10^-5 frequency were poorly captured, so only a minor fraction of alloreactive clones could be mapped to unstimulated subsets. Whether proliferating Tregs from siplizumab cultures were suppressive was not functionally confirmed. Among mappable alloreactive CD4+ clones, an average Treg-derived fraction of 68.8% was observed with siplizumab, compared with roughly 28% in control reactions. Roughly 80-97% of proliferating CD4+ or CD8+ clones could not be assigned a naive or memory phenotype. Siplizumab significantly reduced the cumulative frequency of alloreactive sequences traceable to unstimulated CD4+ memory T cells.

Sorted unstimulated T cells and proliferating T cells recovered from mixed lymphocyte reactions underwent TCRbeta CDR3 sequencing. Fresh whole blood from nine to eleven HLA-typed healthy donors served as the source for isolating PBMCs. Concerning this clone: What antigen it recognizes has not been identified. No base quality information exists; no much larger clone differs at one position.

Libraries came from the immunoSEQ multiplex PCR assay. The deep sequencing platform assayed around 10^5 TCR templates per sample. Genomic DNA extracted from sorted T cells was the material used for TCRbeta CDR3 sequencing. The authors' pipeline ran thus. Clonal analysis of TCRbeta CDR3 data was done in the R programming language. Unstimulated samples were compared with post-reaction CFSE-low samples to define alloreactive CD4+ and CD8+ clones. By matching sequences to the repertoires of sorted unstimulated Treg and non-Treg cells, each alloreactive CD4+ clone was assigned a regulatory or non-regulatory origin. TCRdb obtained this table from immuneACCESS and retained in-frame rearrangements with V and J assigned. These tables miss some clones; where compared with another copy, unresolved V genes account for less than half of the shortfall, and the remainder is unexplained. From that table come the V and J calls and clone size; the DNA was used to work out D and trimming. For this sample there are roughly 100,000 clones; approximately 94% appear just once. The ten biggest clones cover about 0.32% of the sample.

The CDR3 measures 15 amino acids from cysteine to phenylalanine. The DNA shown is the 45-base CDR3, in frame from base 1. The germline V gene encodes CDR1 LNHDA and CDR2 SQIVND (reference sequence). V and J lose 4 bases and 9 bases, and a span of 21 bases separates them. The V and J genes are TRBV19 and TRBJ1-1; 5 matching bases give a weak D call of TRBD1. The sequenced sample was CD4+ T cells sorted from blood. The TCR sequence derives from a human donor in good health. CDR3 reads: CASSTPRAGGKKAFF. In nucleotide form, the sequence is TGTGCCAGTAGTACCCCCAGGGCGGGAGGCAAGAAAGCTTTCTTT.